A single sample is the source of the 29 T cell receptor beta chains below, sequenced in a study of graft-versus-host responses after intestinal transplantation. Some clones are missing from TCRdb's copy, which holds only in-frame ones; the method was immunoSEQ multiplex PCR. This sample has 85,000 to 95,000 clones; under 95% occur once, and the top ten carry more than 1.5%. No antigen has been assigned to these receptors. The sequences come from unstimulated CD8+ T cells sorted from spleen or lymph node cells, collected before intestinal transplant. These receptor sequences come from a human donor who received an intestinal transplant.

This chain links TRBV4-3 with TRBJ1-2; TRBD1 aligns across 9 bases. Germline V lookup: CDR1 LGHNA, CDR2 YSLEER. V lost 2 bases, J lost 8 bases, and 12 bases stayed unmatched. CDR3 length: 16 residues. The DNA for the CDR3 is TGCGCCAGCAGCCAAACCCGGACAGGGGTTCAGTTGGGCTACACCTTC. Its protein is CASSQTRTGVQLGYTF.

This chain connects TRBV27 to TRBJ2-7, with D perhaps matching TRBD1 (5 bases). V shed 3 bases and J shed 1 base, with 16 bases lying between them. The CDR3 spans 16 residues. Germline loops: CDR1 MNHEY, CDR2 SMNVEV (reference sequence). This CDR3 is CASSLIFKAGSYEQYF. The CDR3 coding sequence is TGTGCCAGCAGTTTGATTTTCAAGGCAGGGTCCTACGAGCAGTACTTC.

A single count supports this clone. The chain carries TRBV7-2 and TRBJ2-7; 7 bases agree with TRBD1. CDR3 length: 15 residues. Germline CDR1 SGHTA, CDR2 FQGNSA. Trimming cost V 5 bases and J 1 base; bases outside gene matches: 8. The CDR3 sequence: CASSPFGQASYEQYF. In DNA, the CDR3 is TGTGCCAGCAGCCCCTTCGGACAGGCGTCCTACGAGCAGTACTTC.

The J gene is TRBJ1-2, the V gene TRBV9; TRBD1 might be the D (6 bases). V dropped 3 bases and J dropped 2 bases, with 14 bases sitting between them. Germline V gene data show CDR1 as SGDLS and CDR2 as YYNGEE. CDR3 length: 15 residues. The CDR3 DNA reads as TGTGCCAGCAGCGGACTTAACAGGGCCAACTATGGCTACACCTTC. This sequence encodes CASSGLNRANYGYTF.

The table lists this clone with a count of one. V gene TRBV29-1 combines with J gene TRBJ1-3; no reliable D call. CDR3 size: 11 residues. Looked up from germline, CDR1 is SQVTM and CDR2 is ANQGSEA. Trimming pared 4 bases from V and 4 bases from J, leaving 5 bases between. The CDR3 loop reads CSVALGNTIYF. Written as DNA, the CDR3 is TGCAGCGTTGCCCTGGGAAACACCATATATTTT.

V usage is TRBV12-5 and J usage is TRBJ2-2, with D maybe TRBD1 (5 bases). The CDR3 has 15 residues. Germline assignment: CDR1 LGHNT and CDR2 FRNRAP. The V gene lost 0 bases and the J gene lost 6 bases, with 11 bases spanning the gap. The CDR3: CASGLVQGSAGELFF. CDR3 DNA sequence: TGTGCTAGTGGTTTGGTTCAGGGTTCAGCCGGGGAGCTGTTTTTT.

V gene TRBV2 combines with J gene TRBJ1-1; 11 positions match TRBD1. The ends lost 6 bases at V and 4 bases at J; junction bases unmatched: 13. The germline V gene encodes CDR1 SNHLY and CDR2 FYNNEI. This CDR3 is 17 amino acids long. The CDR3 spells CASRVNPGQGESTEAFF. CDR3 nucleotide sequence: TGTGCCAGCAGAGTAAACCCGGGACAGGGGGAATCCACTGAAGCTTTCTTT.

The gene calls are TRBV4-3 and TRBJ2-5; 15 positions match TRBD2. Germline CDR1 is LGHNA and CDR2 is YSLEER. Trimming took 0 bases from V and 4 from J; bases not matched to a gene: 6. CDR3 length: 18 residues. The CDR3 protein is CASSQDWTSGGAGETQYF. The CDR3 DNA reads as TGCGCCAGCAGCCAAGATTGGACTAGCGGGGGGGCCGGAGAGACCCAGTACTTC.

The chain is built from TRBV7-8 and TRBJ2-7, with 8 bases lining up with TRBD1. The CDR3 spans 18 residues. CDR1 is SGHVS and CDR2 is FQNEAQ in the germline V gene. With V trimmed by 5 bases and J by 6 bases, 21 bases remained unmatched. The CDR3 here is CASSLWVVPGQGSVEQYF. As DNA, the CDR3 is TGTGCCAGCAGCCTATGGGTCGTACCAGGACAGGGATCGGTCGAGCAGTACTTC.

Comment on this clone: At one boundary the junction diverges from the germline segment, which might be a read error. The chain employs TRBV10-2 and TRBJ2-7; D remains unclear. The CDR3 is 11 residues long. Germline loops: CDR1 WSHSY, CDR2 SAAADI. The DNA for the CDR3 is TGCGCCAGCAGTGAGTCCTCCGAGCAGTACTTC. Translation gives CASSESSEQYF.

There are a few counts of this clone. CDR3 in amino acids: CASSAALGQPQHF. In DNA, the CDR3 is TGTGCCAGCAGCGCCGCCCTAGGACAGCCCCAGCATTTT. This chain joins TRBV7-6 and TRBJ1-5; D is ambiguous. Trimming left V 5 bases short and J 7 bases short, with 12 bases between. The CDR3 loop spans 13 amino acids. Germline CDR1 is SGHVS and CDR2 is FNYEAQ.

J is TRBJ1-1 and V is TRBV7-9; D is perhaps TRBD1 (5 bases). CDR3 length: 15 residues. From germline, CDR1 is SEHNR and CDR2 FQNEAQ (reference sequence). The germline V and J ends were trimmed by 4 bases and 1 base, with 13 bases remaining between them. The CDR3 region is CASSSWRDPNTEAFF. The CDR3 DNA follows: TGTGCCAGCAGCTCCTGGAGGGACCCGAACACTGAAGCTTTCTTT.

J is TRBJ2-5 and V is TRBV5-8; TRBD2 aligns across 11 bases. Trimming cost V 4 bases and J 3 bases; bases outside gene matches: 11. The CDR3 is made up of 17 amino acids. The germline gives CDR1 SGHTS, CDR2 YDEGEE. The CDR3, as DNA: TGTGCCAGCAGCACCCCGACTAGCGGGGAATGGGAAGAGACCCAGTACTTC. Protein product: CASSTPTSGEWEETQYF.

This chain joins TRBV18 and TRBJ2-3; 7 nucleotides agree with TRBD1. CDR1 and CDR2 from the germline V gene are KGHSH and LQKENI. The V gene end was trimmed by 2 bases and the J gene end by 5 bases; junction bases not matched to a gene: 4. This CDR3 comprises 14 residues. Written as DNA, the CDR3 is TGTGCCAGCTCACCAGACAGGGATGGAGATACGCAGTATTTT. The encoded protein is CASSPDRDGDTQYF.

The chain carries TRBV6-1 and TRBJ2-3; D is uncertain. The CDR3 is 13 residues long. The V and J ends lost 6 bases and 5 bases respectively, with 12 bases between them. Germline V gene data show CDR1 as MNHNS and CDR2 as SASEGT. The CDR3 loop reads CASSRLTIDTQYF. CDR3 nucleotide sequence: TGTGCCAGCAGCCGACTGACCATAGATACGCAGTATTTT.

The chain has TRBV29-1 and TRBJ2-7; D is possibly TRBD2 (6 bases). In germline, CDR1 is SQVTM, CDR2 ANQGSEA. Trimming pared 3 bases from V and 2 bases from J, leaving 17 bases between. This CDR3 comprises 15 residues. Written as DNA, the CDR3 is TGCAGCGTTGAGTTCGTTCGGGCGGGGACCTACGAGCAGTACTTC. It yields the protein CSVEFVRAGTYEQYF.

CDR3 sequence (DNA): TGTGCCAGCAGTCCGGGAGGCTCCTACGAGCAGTACTTC. Protein: CASSPGGSYEQYF. The V and J genes are TRBV27 and TRBJ2-7, with 7 bases fitting TRBD2. Trimming took 5 bases from V and 0 from J; bases not matched to a gene: 1. CDR3 length: 13 amino acids. Germline V lookup: CDR1 MNHEY, CDR2 SMNVEV (reference sequence).

The chain carries TRBV15 and TRBJ2-7; no clear D. The V end was cut by 8 bases, the J end by 2 bases, with 13 bases between. CDR1 is LNHNV, CDR2 YYDKDF, per germline (reference sequence). The CDR3 totals 13 residues. The CDR3 loop is CATGVGATYEQYF. CDR3 DNA: TGTGCCACCGGTGTTGGAGCGACCTACGAGCAGTACTTC. Combining the CDR3 with reference TRBV15 and TRBJ2-7 gives the whole variable domain DAMVIQNPRYQVTQFGKPVTLSCSQTLNHNVMYWYQQKSSQAPKLLFHYYDKDFNNEADTPDNFQSRRPNTSFCFLDIRSPGLGDTAMYLCATGVGATYEQYFGPGTRLTVT.

The chain uses TRBV27 and TRBJ2-2, with TRBD2 as a possible D gene (7 bases). The CDR3 length is 14 residues. Per germline, CDR1 MNHEY and CDR2 SMNVEV (reference sequence). Between the trimmed V and J ends, which lost 3 bases and 7 bases, there was a span of 12 bases. The CDR3 loop reads CASSLGGLGGELFF. The CDR3, as DNA: TGTGCCAGCAGTTTGGGGGGGCTGGGCGGGGAGCTGTTTTTT.

The chain has TRBV29-1 and TRBJ2-2; D is unclear. This CDR3 contains 11 residues. Per germline, CDR1 SQVTM and CDR2 ANQGSEA. Trimming left V 4 bases short and J 6 bases short, with 6 bases between. The CDR3: CSVVAAGELFF. CDR3 nucleotides: TGCAGCGTTGTAGCTGCCGGGGAGCTGTTTTTT.

The chain employs TRBV5-1 and TRBJ1-1, with D possibly matching TRBD1 (5 bases). Germline V gene sequence: CDR1 SGHRS, CDR2 YFSETQ. The CDR3 extends over 18 amino acids. V gave up 1 base and J gave up 1 base, with 20 bases separating them. The CDR3 DNA reads as TGCGCCAGCAGCTTGTCAAGCTTGGGGCAGGTCAAGAACACTGAAGCTTTCTTT. This gives the protein CASSLSSLGQVKNTEAFF.

The chain has TRBV7-8 and TRBJ2-2; 7 nucleotides match TRBD1. After removal of 10 bases from V and 15 bases from J, the junction contained 11 bases not matched to a gene. Germline CDR1 is SGHVS and CDR2 is FQNEAQ. The CDR3 is 11 residues long. DNA of the CDR3: TGTGCCACCTACTTGACAGGGTGGATGTTTTTT. It is translated as CATYLTGWMFF. Filled out from reference TRBV7-8 and TRBJ2-2, the complete variable domain reads GAGVSQSPRYKVAKRGQDVALRCDPISGHVSLFWYQQALGQGPEFLTYFQNEAQLDKSGLPSDRFFAERPEGSVSTLKIQRTQQEDSAVYLCATYLTGWMFFGEGSRLTVL.

V and J are TRBV4-3 and TRBJ2-1; 11 positions agree with TRBD1. The ends lost 2 bases at V and 5 bases at J; junction bases unmatched: 8. This CDR3 spans 17 amino acids. Germline-derived CDR1 and CDR2 are LGHNA and YSLEER. In DNA form, the CDR3 reads TGCGCCAGCAGCCAACACTCCGGGACAGGGGGTCACAATGAGCAGTTCTTC. Protein sequence: CASSQHSGTGGHNEQFF.

This clone was detected once. The chain is built from TRBV2 and TRBJ1-2; D might be TRBD1 (6 bases). This CDR3 contains 15 residues. Trimming stripped 6 bases from V and 3 bases from J, with 17 bases between. The germline gives CDR1 SNHLY, CDR2 FYNNEI. Here the CDR3 DNA reads TGTGCCAGCAGAACCTACAGGGATGGAGACTATGGCTACACCTTC. It yields the protein CASRTYRDGDYGYTF.

The V gene is TRBV27, the J gene TRBJ1-2; a weak D match, TRBD1 (6 bases). CDR1 and CDR2 from the germline V gene are MNHEY and SMNVEV (reference sequence). CDR3 length equals 13 residues. V dropped 5 bases and J dropped 4 bases, with 11 bases sitting between them. CDR3 sequence reads: CASSPPDSYGYTF. Here the CDR3 DNA reads TGTGCCAGCAGTCCCCCGGACAGCTATGGCTACACCTTC.

This clone was counted once. The chain couples TRBV5-8 to TRBJ2-7; no firm D call. Germline CDR1 is SGHTS and CDR2 is YDEGEE. The V gene lost 7 bases and the J gene lost 4 bases, with 6 bases spanning the gap. This CDR3 is 10 amino acids long. CDR3 residues: CASQLYEQYF. CDR3 nucleotides: TGTGCCAGCCAACTTTACGAGCAGTACTTC.

This chain links TRBV7-8 with TRBJ2-5; D gene uncertain. The J call may be mistaken, given a closer DNA end match to TRBJ2-7. In germline, CDR1 is SGHVS, CDR2 FQNEAQ. The CDR3 has 14 residues. CDR3 amino acids: CASSPDLRSYEQYF. For the CDR3, the DNA is TGTGCCAGCAGCCCCGACTTACGCTCCTACGAGCAGTACTTC.

This chain uses TRBV11-3 with TRBJ2-3; D gene ambiguous. The germline CDR1 and CDR2 sequences are SGHNT and YENEEA. There are 17 residues in the CDR3. Trimming removed 5 bases at V and 2 bases at J, with 20 bases between. The DNA for the CDR3 is TGTGCCAGCAGCCCTACGCCCAACCGGGTTATCACAGATACGCAGTATTTT. It codes for CASSPTPNRVITDTQYF.

This chain connects TRBV7-9 to TRBJ1-1; 7 nucleotides align to TRBD1. CDR3 length: 15 amino acids. Germline V gene sequence: CDR1 SEHNR, CDR2 FQNEAQ (reference sequence). The trim removed 5 bases at V and 1 base at J, leaving 7 bases unmatched. The CDR3 here is CASSPEGARNTEAFF. The CDR3 DNA sequence: TGTGCCAGCAGCCCGGAGGGGGCGCGGAACACTGAAGCTTTCTTT.